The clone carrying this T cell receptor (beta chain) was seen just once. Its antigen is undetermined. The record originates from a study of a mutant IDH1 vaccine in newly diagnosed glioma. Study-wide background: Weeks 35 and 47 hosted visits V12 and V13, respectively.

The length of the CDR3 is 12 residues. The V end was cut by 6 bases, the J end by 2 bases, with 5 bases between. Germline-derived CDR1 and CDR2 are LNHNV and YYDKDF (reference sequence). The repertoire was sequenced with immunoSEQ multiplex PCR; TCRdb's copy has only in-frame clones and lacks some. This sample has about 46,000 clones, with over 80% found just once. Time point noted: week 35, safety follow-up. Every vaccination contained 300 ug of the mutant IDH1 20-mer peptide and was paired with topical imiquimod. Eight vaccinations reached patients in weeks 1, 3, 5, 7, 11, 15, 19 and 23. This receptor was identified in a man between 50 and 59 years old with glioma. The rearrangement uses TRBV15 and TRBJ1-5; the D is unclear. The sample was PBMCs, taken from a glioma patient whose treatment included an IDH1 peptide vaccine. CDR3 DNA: TGTGCCACCAGATTGGGCAATCAGCCCCAGCATTTT. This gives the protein CATRLGNQPQHF.